Listed below are T cell receptor beta chains from one sample, sequenced in a study of OX40 agonist ivuxolimab in advanced cancers. Clones were sequenced by immunoSEQ multiplex PCR, and TCRdb holds only the in-frame ones, with some missing. In the table there are 69,000 or so clones, over 75% of which are singletons. Sequenced here: CD4+ or CD8+ T cells sorted from blood, sampled in a trial of the OX40 agonist ivuxolimab. Every receptor here comes from an adult with an advanced solid tumor such as melanoma, head and neck, liver or kidney cancer. The CDR3 runs from the conserved cysteine through the conserved F or W. Each record gives: J gene, clone size, V gene, D gene, CDR3 DNA, CDR3 protein. The D gene is left open where the match is weak. Not every row has a clone size; where given, it reads once, few, many or a size class.

TRBJ2-3 | - | TRBV7-9 | TRBD2 | TGTGCCAGCAGCCCCGGACTAGCGGGAGGGAACACAGATACGCAGTATTTT | CASSPGLAGGNTDTQYF
TRBJ1-1 | once | TRBV30 | - | TGTGCCTGGAGGTCGGTCCTTAATTCGAACACTGAAGCTTTCTTT | CAWRSVLNSNTEAFF
TRBJ2-7 | - | TRBV2 | TRBD2 | TGTGCCAGCAGTGAAGCGCGGGGAATAGCGGGGGGCCACGAGCAGTACTTC | CASSEARGIAGGHEQYF
TRBJ2-3 | - | TRBV6-5 | - | TGTGCCAGCAGCAATAACTGGGATAGCACAGATACGCAGTATTTT | CASSNNWDSTDTQYF
TRBJ2-7 | once | TRBV7-2 | TRBD1 | TGTGCCAGCAGCTCTGACAGGGGTGCCTACGAGCAGTACTTC | CASSSDRGAYEQYF
TRBJ1-1 | - | TRBV2 | - | TGTGCCAGCAGTGAAGAGTTGGGTGGGAACACTGAAGCTTTCTTT | CASSEELGGNTEAFF
TRBJ2-1 | - | TRBV19 | - | TGTGCCAGTAGTATAGGGGGGAATGAGCAGTTCTTC | CASSIGGNEQFF
TRBJ2-7 | - | TRBV7-2 | - | TGTGCCAGCAGCCGTACCACAGGGAGCTCCTACGAGCAGTACTTC | CASSRTTGSSYEQYF
TRBJ2-1 | few | TRBV7-9 | TRBD2 | TGTGCCAGCAGCTTATTTATTGCGGGAGGGCCGGGAAATGAGCAGTTCTTC | CASSLFIAGGPGNEQFF
TRBJ2-5 | few | TRBV30 | TRBD1 | TGTGCCTGGAAAGGACTTCTGGGACAGCAAGAGACCCAGTACTTC | CAWKGLLGQQETQYF
TRBJ1-1 | - | TRBV5-4 | TRBD1 | TGTGCCAGCAGCTTCTCTACAGGGGAGAACACTGAAGCTTTCTTT | CASSFSTGENTEAFF
TRBJ1-1 | - | TRBV7-8 | - | TGTGCCAGCAGCTTAGCTGGGGGCGCGGGAGGCACTGAAGCTTTCTTT | CASSLAGGAGGTEAFF
TRBJ1-1 | few | TRBV2 | - | TGTGCCACCCGACAGACTCTTAACACTGAAGCTTTCTTT | CATRQTLNTEAFF
TRBJ2-6 | - | TRBV27 | - | TGTGCCAGCAGTTTTGGCTCTGGGGCCAACGTCCTGACTTTC | CASSFGSGANVLTF
TRBJ1-6 | - | TRBV15 | - | TGTGCCACCAGCACCAGATCAGGGAATTCACCCCTCCACTTT | CATSTRSGNSPLHF
TRBJ1-5 | - | TRBV2 | - | TGTGCCAGCAAATGGGGTTCCTATAGCAATCAGCCCCAGCATTTT | CASKWGSYSNQPQHF
TRBJ1-2 | - | TRBV25-1 | - | TGTGCCAGCAGGGATAAAACAGGGCCCTATGGCTACACCTTC | CASRDKTGPYGYTF
TRBJ2-4 | - | TRBV4-2 | TRBD1 | TGTGCCAGCAGCCCTAGACAGGGGCTAGGCATTCAGTACTTC | CASSPRQGLGIQYF
TRBJ2-5 | - | TRBV5-1 | - | TGCGCCAGCAGCTTGGTGGGGTTTTCGGAAGAGACCCAGTACTTC | CASSLVGFSEETQYF
TRBJ1-2 | once | TRBV10-3 | - | TGTGCCATCAGTGAGTTTTCAGGTGCAGCCTATGGCTACACCTTC | CAISEFSGAAYGYTF
TRBJ2-7 | - | TRBV6-6 | - | TGTGCCAGCAGTCGGAATAGGTTCTCCTACGAGCAGTACTTC | CASSRNRFSYEQYF
TRBJ1-5 | - | TRBV5-4 | - | TGTGCCAGCAGCTCGGTCGGGCAGCCCCAGCATTTT | CASSSVGQPQHF
TRBJ2-6 | - | TRBV5-1 | TRBD1 | TGCGCCAGCAGCTTGGAGCGCGGGACAGGAAGCTCTGGGGCCAACGTCCTGACTTTC | CASSLERGTGSSGANVLTF
TRBJ2-3 | - | TRBV30 | - | TGTGCCTGGAGTGTACCGGGGGGCACAGATACGCAGTATTTT | CAWSVPGGTDTQYF
TRBJ2-7 | - | TRBV28 | - | TGTGCCAGCAGTTTTCGTTCAGGCTACTACGAGCAGTACTTC | CASSFRSGYYEQYF
TRBJ1-4 | - | TRBV5-1 | - | TGCGCCAGCAGCTTTGGCCAGGGTAATGAAAAACTGTTTTTT | CASSFGQGNEKLFF
TRBJ2-1 | - | TRBV14 | - | TGTGCCAGCAGCCAAGGGACTATTTACAATGAGCAGTTCTTC | CASSQGTIYNEQFF
TRBJ2-5 | few | TRBV15 | - | TGTGCCACCAGCAGAGTCGAAGAGACCCAGTACTTC | CATSRVEETQYF
TRBJ2-7 | - | TRBV9 | - | TGTGCCAGCAGCGAGGGGGGGGCCCCTTTGAACGAGCAGTACTTC | CASSEGGAPLNEQYF
TRBJ1-6 | few | TRBV27 | TRBD1 | TGTGCCAGCAGTTTATTTATCGGGACAGGAGGCTCACCCCTCCACTTT | CASSLFIGTGGSPLHF
TRBJ2-7 | many | TRBV2 | - | TGTGCCAGCAAGGCCAGCGGCTACGAGCAGTACTTC | CASKASGYEQYF
TRBJ2-7 | - | TRBV9 | - | TGTGCCAGCAGCCCCCGGACCCGTTCCTACGAGCAGTACTTC | CASSPRTRSYEQYF
TRBJ1-6 | once | TRBV27 | - | TGTGCCAGCACCCTCCCCGGACGGTACTATAATTCACCCCTCCACTTT | CASTLPGRYYNSPLHF
TRBJ1-2 | - | TRBV14 | - | TGTGCCAGCAGCCAAGCGGCGCAGTTCTATGGCTACACCTTC | CASSQAAQFYGYTF
TRBJ1-2 | - | TRBV4-1 | - | TGCGCCAGCAGCCAATCGGGACCGTTTCTTAACTATGGCTACACCTTC | CASSQSGPFLNYGYTF
TRBJ2-7 | - | TRBV9 | - | TGTGCCAGCAGCGTAGGCAGGGGCGTAGCCGAGCAGTACTTC | CASSVGRGVAEQYF
TRBJ1-4 | - | TRBV5-1 | - | TGCGCCAGCAGCCCGGGGCAGGGGACCCTAAATGAAAAACTGTTTTTT | CASSPGQGTLNEKLFF
TRBJ1-2 | - | TRBV5-1 | - | TGCGCCAGCAGCTCTGGGATGTTTGGCTACACCTTC | CASSSGMFGYTF
TRBJ2-7 | - | TRBV27 | - | TGTGCCAGCAGTTTACCGGGTCCATCCTACGAGCAGTACTTC | CASSLPGPSYEQYF
TRBJ2-7 | - | TRBV5-1 | - | TGCGCCAGCAGCTTGGCCAAGACTGTCTCCTCCTACGAGCAGTACTTC | CASSLAKTVSSYEQYF
TRBJ2-2 | - | TRBV28 | - | TGTGCCAGCAGAGGCAGTGGAGGCACCGGGGAGCTGTTTTTT | CASRGSGGTGELFF
TRBJ1-1 | - | TRBV18 | TRBD1 | TGTGCCAGCTCACCCATACAGGGGCAAATTACTGAAGCTTTCTTT | CASSPIQGQITEAFF
TRBJ2-1 | once | TRBV7-9 | - | TGTGCCAGCAGCTTGGGCTCCTACAATGAGCAGTTCTTC | CASSLGSYNEQFF
TRBJ2-1 | few | TRBV7-3 | TRBD1 | TGTGCCAGCAGCTTATCAGGGGGCCTCGTCGATGAGCAGTTCTTC | CASSLSGGLVDEQFF
TRBJ1-1 | - | TRBV11-2 | - | TGTGCCAGCAGCTTAGATTTATTGGCTGAAGCTTTCTTT | CASSLDLLAEAFF
TRBJ2-5 | - | TRBV5-1 | - | TGCGCCAGCAGCTTCAGGACGGCCACACAAGAGACCCAGTACTTC | CASSFRTATQETQYF
TRBJ1-1 | - | TRBV10-3 | TRBD1 | TGTGCCATCAGTGGGGGACAGAACATGAACACTGAAGCTTTCTTT | CAISGGQNMNTEAFF
TRBJ2-3 | - | TRBV5-1 | - | TGCGCCAGCAGCCCGGTGGCAGGGTCAGCAGATACGCAGTATTTT | CASSPVAGSADTQYF
TRBJ2-5 | - | TRBV7-2 | - | TGTGCCAGCAGCTTGGAGGGAGTGGAGACCCAGTACTTC | CASSLEGVETQYF
TRBJ1-2 | once | TRBV7-8 | TRBD1 | TGTGCCAGCAGCCTCCGGGACAGGGGAGCCTATGGCTACACCTTC | CASSLRDRGAYGYTF
TRBJ2-5 | - | TRBV19 | - | TGTGCCAGTAGAGGGCGACAATTTGATGTGGAGACCCAGTACTTC | CASRGRQFDVETQYF
TRBJ1-2 | once | TRBV7-9 | - | TGTGCCAGCAGCCAACCGACAGCTAACTATGGCTACACCTTC | CASSQPTANYGYTF
TRBJ2-7 | - | TRBV4-3 | TRBD2 | TGCGCCAGCAGCCAAGGTAGCGGGGTCGGCTACGAGCAGTACTTC | CASSQGSGVGYEQYF
TRBJ2-5 | - | TRBV2 | - | TGTGCCAGCAGGGAATACCAAGAGACCCAGTACTTC | CASREYQETQYF
TRBJ1-2 | - | TRBV7-2 | - | TGTGCCAGCAGCTCGACAGGCGTACGCTATGGCTACACCTTC | CASSSTGVRYGYTF
TRBJ2-7 | - | TRBV5-4 | - | TGTGCCAGCAGCTCTGGCGGCTACGAGCAGTACTTC | CASSSGGYEQYF
TRBJ2-5 | - | TRBV5-4 | TRBD2 | TGTGCCAGCAGCTTCCCTGCGGGGGGGATCGAGACCCAGTACTTC | CASSFPAGGIETQYF
TRBJ1-6 | - | TRBV4-3 | - | TGCGCCAGCAGCCACGGGTATAATTCACCCCTCCACTTT | CASSHGYNSPLHF